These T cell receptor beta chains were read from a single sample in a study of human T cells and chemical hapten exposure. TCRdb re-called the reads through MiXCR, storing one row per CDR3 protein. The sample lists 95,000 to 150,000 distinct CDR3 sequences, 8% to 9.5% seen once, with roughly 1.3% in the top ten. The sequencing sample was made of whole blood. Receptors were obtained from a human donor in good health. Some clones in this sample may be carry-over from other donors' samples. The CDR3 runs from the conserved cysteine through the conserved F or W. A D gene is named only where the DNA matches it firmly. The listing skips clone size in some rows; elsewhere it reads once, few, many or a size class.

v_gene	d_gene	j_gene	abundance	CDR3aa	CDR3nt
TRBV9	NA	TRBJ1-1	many	CASSGGDRRNTEAFF	TGTGCCAGCAGCGGTGGAGACAGGAGGAACACTGAAGCTTTCTTT
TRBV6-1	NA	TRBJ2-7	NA	CASSEARPRVVYEQYF	TGTGCCAGCAGTGAAGCAAGACCTAGGGTGGTCTACGAGCAGTACTTC
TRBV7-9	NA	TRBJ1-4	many	CASSSTQTFKREKLFF	TGTGCCAGCAGCTCCACCCAGACATTCAAACGGGAAAAACTGTTTTTT
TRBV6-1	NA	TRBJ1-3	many	CASAGNTIYF	TGTGCCAGCGCAGGAAACACCATATATTTT
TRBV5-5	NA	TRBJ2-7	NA	CASSLTQGNRFEQYF	TGTGCCAGCAGCCTGACGCAGGGGAACCGGTTCGAGCAGTACTTC
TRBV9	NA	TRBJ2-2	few	CASSVGTGELFF	TGTGCCAGCAGCGTAGGAACCGGGGAGCTGTTTTTT
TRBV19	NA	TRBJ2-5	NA	CASSPNAGTVQETQYF	TGTGCCAGTAGTCCCAATGCGGGGACAGTCCAAGAGACCCAGTACTTC
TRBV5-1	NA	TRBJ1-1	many	CASSLSAANTEAFF	TGCGCCAGCAGCTTGTCGGCGGCGAACACTGAAGCTTTCTTT
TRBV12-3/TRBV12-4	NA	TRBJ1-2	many	CASSFVKNYGYTF	TGTGCCAGCAGTTTCGTCAAGAACTATGGCTACACCTTC
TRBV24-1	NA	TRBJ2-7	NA	CATSDGLKPYEQYF	TGTGCCACCAGTGACGGACTAAAGCCCTACGAGCAGTACTTC
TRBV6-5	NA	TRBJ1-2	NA	CASSFIRDRGYTF	TGTGCCAGCAGTTTTATCAGGGACCGCGGCTACACCTTC
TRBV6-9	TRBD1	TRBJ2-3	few	CASSHPGTESSTDTQYF	TGTGCCAGCAGCCACCCCGGGACAGAGTCTAGCACAGATACGCAGTATTTT
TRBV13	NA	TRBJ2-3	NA	CASSSSTGTDTQYF	TGTGCCAGCAGCTCCTCGACTGGCACAGATACGCAGTATTTT
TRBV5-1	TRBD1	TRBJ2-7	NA	CASSSGTGSSYEQYF	TGCGCCAGCAGCTCCGGGACAGGGAGCTCCTACGAGCAGTACTTC
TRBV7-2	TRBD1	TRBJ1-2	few	CASSPQGQGYGYTF	TGTGCCAGCAGCCCCCAAGGACAGGGCTATGGCTACACCTTC
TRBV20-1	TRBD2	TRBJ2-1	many	CSARDPSGPYNEQFF	TGCAGTGCTAGAGATCCTAGCGGTCCCTACAATGAGCAGTTCTTC
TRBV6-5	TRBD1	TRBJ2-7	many	CASSRDRVYEQYF	TGTGCCAGCAGTCGGGACAGGGTCTACGAGCAGTACTTC
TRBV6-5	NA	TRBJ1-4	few	CASSYSGSGLIEKLFF	TGTGCCAGCAGTTACTCGGGTTCAGGGCTTATTGAAAAACTGTTTTTT
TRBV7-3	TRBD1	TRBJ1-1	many	CASSPSDRGEAFF	TGTGCCAGCAGCCCTTCGGACAGGGGGGAAGCTTTCTTT
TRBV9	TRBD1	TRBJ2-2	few	CASSVTGDTGELFF	TGTGCCAGCAGCGTGACAGGGGACACCGGGGAGCTGTTTTTT
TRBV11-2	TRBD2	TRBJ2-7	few	CASTGGSSYEQYF	TGTGCCAGCACAGGCGGGAGCTCCTACGAGCAGTACTTC
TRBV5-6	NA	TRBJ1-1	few	CASSFRIGTVNTEAFF	TGTGCCAGCAGCTTCCGTATTGGGACCGTGAACACTGAAGCTTTCTTT
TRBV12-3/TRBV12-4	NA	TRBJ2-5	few	CASSFEGSHQETQYF	TGTGCCAGCAGTTTCGAGGGGAGCCACCAAGAGACCCAGTACTTC
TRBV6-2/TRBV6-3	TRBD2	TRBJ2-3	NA	CASSSMSSGLGDTQYF	TGTGCCAGCAGTTCCATGTCTAGCGGGCTAGGAGATACGCAGTATTTT
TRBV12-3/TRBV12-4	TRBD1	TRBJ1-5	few	CASSRYRGGNQPQHF	TGTGCCAGCAGCCGCTACAGGGGAGGAAATCAGCCCCAGCATTTT
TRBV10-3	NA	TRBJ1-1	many	CAISESSGLRNTEAFF	TGTGCCATCAGTGAGTCGTCCGGCCTCCGGAACACTGAAGCTTTCTTT
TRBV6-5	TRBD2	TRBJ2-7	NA	CASTSSGSGFYEQYF	TGTGCCAGCACATCTAGCGGGAGTGGGTTCTACGAGCAGTACTTC
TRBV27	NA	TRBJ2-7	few	CASSLEVSGYEQYF	TGTGCCAGCAGTTTAGAGGTCTCAGGTTACGAGCAGTACTTC
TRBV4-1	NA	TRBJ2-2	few	CASSQDGMGGTGLSGELFF	TGCGCCAGCAGCCAAGATGGGATGGGGGGGACAGGCCTCTCCGGGGAGCTGTTTTTT
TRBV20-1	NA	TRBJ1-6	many	CSAPRVLSPNSPLHF	TGCAGTGCTCCGCGGGTTTTATCACCGAATTCACCCCTCCACTTT
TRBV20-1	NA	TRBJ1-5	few	CSAREGTGLRNQPQHF	TGCAGCGCTAGAGAAGGAACAGGGTTGAGGAATCAGCCCCAGCATTTT
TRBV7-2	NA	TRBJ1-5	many	CASRETGTGPQHF	TGTGCCAGCAGGGAGACAGGTACAGGGCCCCAGCATTTT
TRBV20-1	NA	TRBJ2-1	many	CSAIAESSYNEQFF	TGCAGTGCTATAGCGGAAAGCTCCTACAATGAGCAGTTCTTC
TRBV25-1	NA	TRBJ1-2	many	CASSALGGAYGYTF	TGTGCCAGCAGTGCCCTAGGAGGGGCCTATGGCTACACCTTC
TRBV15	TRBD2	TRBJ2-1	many	CATSRVPTSATNYNEQFF	TGTGCCACCAGCAGAGTACCGACTAGCGCTACGAATTACAATGAGCAGTTCTTC
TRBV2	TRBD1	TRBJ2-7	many	CASRLTGAAYEQYF	TGTGCCAGCAGACTGACAGGGGCCGCCTACGAGCAGTACTTC
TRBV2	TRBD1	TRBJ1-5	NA	CASSGTGSNQPQHF	TGTGCCAGCAGCGGGACAGGGAGCAATCAGCCCCAGCATTTT
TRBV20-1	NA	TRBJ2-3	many	CSARVEIPDTQYF	TGCAGTGCTAGAGTCGAGATTCCAGATACGCAGTATTTT
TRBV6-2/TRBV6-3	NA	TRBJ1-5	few	CASSYGTQNQPQHF	TGTGCCAGCAGTTACGGGACTCAGAATCAGCCCCAGCATTTT
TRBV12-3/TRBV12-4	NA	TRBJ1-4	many	CASSGRAANEKLFF	TGTGCCAGCAGCGGACGGGCGGCTAATGAAAAACTGTTTTTT
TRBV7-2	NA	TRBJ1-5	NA	CVSSLDSQPQHF	TGTGTCAGCAGCCTTGACAGCCAGCCCCAGCATTTT
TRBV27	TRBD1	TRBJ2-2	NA	CASSSRQGDPNTGELFF	TGTGCCAGCAGTTCCCGTCAGGGGGATCCGAACACCGGGGAGCTGTTTTTT
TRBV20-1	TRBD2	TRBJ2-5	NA	CSARDREGGLRETQYF	TGCAGTGCTAGAGATCGGGAGGGGGGCCTCCGGGAGACCCAGTACTTC
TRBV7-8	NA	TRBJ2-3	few	CASSLDALVSDTQYF	TGTGCCAGCAGCTTAGACGCCTTGGTGTCAGATACGCAGTATTTT
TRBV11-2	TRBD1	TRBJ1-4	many	CASSFGTVNEKLFF	TGTGCCAGCAGCTTCGGGACAGTTAATGAAAAACTGTTTTTT
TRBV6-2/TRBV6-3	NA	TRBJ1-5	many	CASSLMIGGGQPQHF	TGTGCCAGCAGTTTGATGATCGGGGGCGGACAGCCCCAGCATTTT
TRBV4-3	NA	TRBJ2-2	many	CASSPGGPYTGELFF	TGCGCCAGCAGCCCCGGGGGGCCGTACACCGGGGAGCTGTTTTTT